The clone carrying this T cell receptor (beta chain) has a handful of counts. Its target is not known. This sample was taken from a study of cytomegalovirus exposure and HLA in healthy donors. The wider study: Samples from HLA-typed donors yielded 85 million to 95 million unique TCRs in an early data release. Study-level points and caveats: Among the most significant clusters, several appeared linked to common viral pathogens in a later analysis. Confirmation in vitro established that a few CMV-associated chains were specific for CMV antigens.

The PCR made use of 60 Vbeta and 13 Jbeta primers. Measured with immunoSEQ multiplex PCR; TCRdb has only the in-frame clones, and not every one. Of roughly 100,000 clones listed, approximately 82% are singletons. This receptor was taken from a female donor in good health and CMV-seropositive. The sample taken for sequencing was PBMCs.

CDR3 in amino acids: CASRRGGASNQPQHF. The CDR3 DNA reads TGTGCCAGCAGGCGAGGGGGCGCGAGCAATCAGCCCCAGCATTTT. This sequence joins TRBV28 and TRBJ1-5, with 7 bases matching TRBD1. V trimming: 6 bases; J trimming: 1 base; junction bases outside the gene matches: 6. The CDR3 length is 15 residues. The germline CDR1 and CDR2 sequences are MDHEN and SYDVKM.